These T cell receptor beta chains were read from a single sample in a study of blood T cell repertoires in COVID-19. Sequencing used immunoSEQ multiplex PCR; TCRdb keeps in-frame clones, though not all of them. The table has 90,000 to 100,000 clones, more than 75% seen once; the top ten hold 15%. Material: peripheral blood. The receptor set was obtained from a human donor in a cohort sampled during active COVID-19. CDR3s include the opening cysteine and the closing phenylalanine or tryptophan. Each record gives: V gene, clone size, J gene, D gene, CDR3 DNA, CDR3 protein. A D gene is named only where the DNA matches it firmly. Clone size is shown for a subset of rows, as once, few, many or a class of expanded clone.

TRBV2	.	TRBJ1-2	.	TGTGCCAGCAGTGAAGATTGGGGGCCCGGTGGCTACACCTTC	CASSEDWGPGGYTF
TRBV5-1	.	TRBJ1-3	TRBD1	TGCGCCAGCAGCTTGGTAGAGGGGGCAGCAGGAAACACCATATATTTT	CASSLVEGAAGNTIYF
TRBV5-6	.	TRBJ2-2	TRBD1	TGTGCCAGCAGCTTGCGACAGGGGACCGGGGAGCTGTTTTTT	CASSLRQGTGELFF
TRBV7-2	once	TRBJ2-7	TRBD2	TGTGCCAGCAGCTTATTTCGGACTAGCGGAGAAACCTACGAGCAGTACTTC	CASSLFRTSGETYEQYF
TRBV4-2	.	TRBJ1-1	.	TGTGCCAGCAGCCAAGACAGGAACACTGAAGCTTTCTTT	CASSQDRNTEAFF
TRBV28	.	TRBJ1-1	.	TGTGCCAGCAGTCGCGAAGATCCCATGAATGCGAACACTGAAGCTTTCTTT	CASSREDPMNANTEAFF
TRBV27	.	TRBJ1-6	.	TGTGCCAGCAGTCAACTCTTTCAGGGTAACCCTTCACCCCTCCACTTT	CASSQLFQGNPSPLHF
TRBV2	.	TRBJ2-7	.	TGTGCCAGCAGTCCCCCTTTCCCAGCGGCGAGCTCCTACGAGCAGTACTTC	CASSPPFPAASSYEQYF
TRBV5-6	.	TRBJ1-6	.	TGTGCCAGCAGCCATCCTAAGCCCAATTCACCCCTCCACTTT	CASSHPKPNSPLHF
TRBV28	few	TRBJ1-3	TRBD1	TGTGCCACCCGACGCCAGGGGGAAACTTCTGGAAACACCATATATTTT	CATRRQGETSGNTIYF
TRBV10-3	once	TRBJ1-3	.	TGTGCCATCGGCAGGGGATCGAACACCATATATTTT	CAIGRGSNTIYF